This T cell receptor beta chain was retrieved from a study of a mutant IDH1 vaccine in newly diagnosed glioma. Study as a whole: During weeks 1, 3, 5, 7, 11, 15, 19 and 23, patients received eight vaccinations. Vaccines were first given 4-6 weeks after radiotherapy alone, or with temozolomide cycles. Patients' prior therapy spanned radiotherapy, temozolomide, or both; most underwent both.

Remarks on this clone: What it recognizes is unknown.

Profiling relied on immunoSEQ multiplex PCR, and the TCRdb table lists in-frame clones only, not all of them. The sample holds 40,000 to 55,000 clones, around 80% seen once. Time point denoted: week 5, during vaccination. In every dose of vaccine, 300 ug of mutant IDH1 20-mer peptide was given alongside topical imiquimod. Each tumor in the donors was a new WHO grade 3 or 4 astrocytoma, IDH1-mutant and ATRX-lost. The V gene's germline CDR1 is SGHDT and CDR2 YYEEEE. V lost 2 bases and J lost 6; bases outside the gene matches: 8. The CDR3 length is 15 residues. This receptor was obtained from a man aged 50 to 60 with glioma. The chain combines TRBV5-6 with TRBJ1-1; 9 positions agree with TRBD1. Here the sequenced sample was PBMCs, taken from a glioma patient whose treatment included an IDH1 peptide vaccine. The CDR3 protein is CASSFPGQGGPEAFF. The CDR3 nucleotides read TGTGCCAGCAGCTTTCCGGGACAGGGAGGCCCTGAAGCTTTCTTT.